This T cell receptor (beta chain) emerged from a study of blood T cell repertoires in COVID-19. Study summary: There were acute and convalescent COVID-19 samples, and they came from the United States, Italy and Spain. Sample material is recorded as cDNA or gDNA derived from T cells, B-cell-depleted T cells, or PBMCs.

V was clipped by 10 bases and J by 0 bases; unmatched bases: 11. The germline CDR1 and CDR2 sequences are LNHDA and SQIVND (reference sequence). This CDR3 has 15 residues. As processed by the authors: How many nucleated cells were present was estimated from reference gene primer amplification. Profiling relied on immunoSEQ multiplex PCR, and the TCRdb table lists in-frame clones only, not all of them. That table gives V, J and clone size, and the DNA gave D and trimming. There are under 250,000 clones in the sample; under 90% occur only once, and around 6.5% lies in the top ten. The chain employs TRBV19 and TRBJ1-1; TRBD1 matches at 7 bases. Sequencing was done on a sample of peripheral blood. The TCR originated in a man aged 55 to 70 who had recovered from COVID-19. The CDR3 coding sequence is TGTGCCACCTCAGGGGGGACGGTGATGAACACTGAAGCTTTCTTT. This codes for CATSGGTVMNTEAFF.